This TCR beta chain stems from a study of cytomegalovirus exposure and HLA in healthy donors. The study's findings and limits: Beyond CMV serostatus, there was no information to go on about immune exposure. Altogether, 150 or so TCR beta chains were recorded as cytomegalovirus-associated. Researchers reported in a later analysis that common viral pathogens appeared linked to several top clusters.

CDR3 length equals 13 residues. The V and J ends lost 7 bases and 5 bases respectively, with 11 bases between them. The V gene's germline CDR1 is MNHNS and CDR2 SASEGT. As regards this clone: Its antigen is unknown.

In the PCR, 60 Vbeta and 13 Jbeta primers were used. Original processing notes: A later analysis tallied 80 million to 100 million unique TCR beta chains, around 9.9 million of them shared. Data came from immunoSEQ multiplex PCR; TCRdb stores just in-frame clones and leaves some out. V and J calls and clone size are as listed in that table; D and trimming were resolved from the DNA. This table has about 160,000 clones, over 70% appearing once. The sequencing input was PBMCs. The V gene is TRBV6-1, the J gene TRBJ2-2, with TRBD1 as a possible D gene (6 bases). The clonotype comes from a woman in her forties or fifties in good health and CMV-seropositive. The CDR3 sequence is CASTQGWTGELFF. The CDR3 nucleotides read TGTGCCAGCACCCAGGGGTGGACCGGGGAGCTGTTTTTT.